This T cell receptor (beta chain) was observed in a study of blood T cells in healthy people across ages. Overall study results and limits: Older individuals had lower TCR beta diversity per million T cells (the decline was roughly linear). Estimates drawn from one million T cells were deemed to understate diversity.

Combining a sample-barcoded 5' primer with a J-beta primer mix, a second PCR ran for 7 to 11 cycles. TCRdb recomputed calls from the 5' RACE reads with MiXCR, one row per CDR3 protein. Of over 1,500,000 distinct CDR3 sequences listed, around half are singletons. Germline V gene lookup returns CDR1 SGHRS and CDR2 YFSETQ. This CDR3 is 15 amino acids long. In the case of this clonotype: Its matching antigen is unknown. A much larger clone differs by one base, so this may be a read error.

The rearrangement links TRBV5-1 to TRBJ2-1; TRBD2 aligns across 9 bases. The TCR was taken from a woman in her 40s in good health. The sample taken for sequencing was blood. CDR3 residues: CVSSLTSGGRDEQFF. In DNA form, the CDR3 reads TGCGTCAGCAGCCTGACGAGCGGGGGGAGAGATGAGCAGTTCTTC.